The clone carrying this T cell receptor beta chain was detected ten times or more. A single record per CDR3 protein comes from TCRdb applying MiXCR to the RACE reads. The sample records tens of thousands of distinct CDR3 sequences, around 9.3% being singletons. This sample was included in a study of human T cells and chemical hapten exposure. The CDR3 totals 15 residues. Per germline, CDR1 SGHAT and CDR2 FQNNGV. The ends lost 2 bases at V and 1 base at J; junction bases unmatched: 4. The time point was: patch test 2, 6 weeks after DPC sensitization. Treatment denoted: therapeutic diphenylcyclopropenone sensitization with weekly scalp DPC.

The origin of this receptor is a woman in her 50s with alopecia areata. Some clones in this sample may be carry-over from other donors' samples. Sample: whole blood, taken in connection with sensitization to the hapten diphenylcyclopropenone (DPC). This chain uses TRBV11-2 with TRBJ1-1, with 7 nucleotides matching TRBD1. Here the CDR3 reads CASSLMTGSNTEAFF. CDR3 in DNA: TGTGCCAGCAGCTTAATGACAGGGTCGAACACTGAAGCTTTCTTT.